Following are 21 T cell receptor beta chains from one sample sequenced in a study of T cell responses to AZD1222 COVID-19 vaccine. The protocol was immunoSEQ multiplex PCR, while the TCRdb copy is restricted to in-frame clones and leaves out a portion. The sample shows more than 85,000 clones, roughly 89% of them seen only once. Sequencing used peripheral blood, obtained 28 days after the second AZD1222 dose. These receptors all come from an adult who received the AZD1222 COVID-19 vaccine.

The DNA for the CDR3 is TGTGCCACCAGTGATCCAACCGGCGGGTCCCTCGAGCAGTACTTC. Protein sequence: CATSDPTGGSLEQYF. The rearrangement joins TRBV24-1 to TRBJ2-7; possibly TRBD2 for D (5 bases). Germline-derived CDR1 and CDR2 are KGHDR and SFDVKD. Trimming pared 3 bases from V and 6 bases from J, leaving 17 bases between. This CDR3 is 15 amino acids long.

The chain joins TRBV27 to TRBJ2-2; unclear D gene. This CDR3 comprises 13 residues. V lost 2 bases, J lost 7 bases, and 8 bases lay in between. Germline CDR1 is MNHEY and CDR2 is SMNVEV (reference sequence). The CDR3 DNA reads TGTGCCAGCAGTTTACTATCACTCGGGGAGCTGTTTTTT. This translates into CASSLLSLGELFF.

The CDR3 reads CASSLSSGNTEAFF. Here the CDR3 DNA reads TGTGCCAGCTCCCTGTCTTCAGGGAACACTGAAGCTTTCTTT. V usage is TRBV18 and J usage is TRBJ1-1; D unresolved. CDR3 size: 14 residues. Trimming shortened V by 6 bases and J by 1 base, and 12 bases separated the two germline ends. Germline V gene lookup returns CDR1 KGHSH and CDR2 LQKENI.

CDR3 region: CASSYSTESQNQETQYF. The CDR3 DNA follows: TGTGCCAGCAGTTACTCGACCGAGTCCCAAAATCAAGAGACCCAGTACTTC. J is TRBJ2-5 and V is TRBV6-2 or TRBV6-3; no reliable D call. This CDR3 comprises 17 residues. Trimming cost V 0 bases and J 2 bases, with 16 bases left between them. Germline V gives CDR1 MNHEY, CDR2 SVGEGT.

The CDR3 reads CASSLGTSGGETQYF. CDR3 coding DNA: TGCGCCAGCAGCCTGGGGACTAGCGGGGGGGAGACCCAGTACTTC. V gene TRBV5-1 combines with J gene TRBJ2-5; 15 bases agree with TRBD2. The germline gives CDR1 SGHRS, CDR2 YFSETQ. This CDR3 has 15 residues. J was trimmed by 5 bases and V by 4 bases; bases with no gene match: 3.

The chain couples TRBV6-4 to TRBJ1-1; 8 bases align to TRBD1. Germline values: CDR1 MRHNA, CDR2 SNTAGT. The CDR3 consists of 18 residues. Trimming cost V 7 bases and J 1 base; bases outside gene matches: 17. The CDR3: CASNSTQGALKRNTEAFF. The CDR3 nucleotides are TGTGCCAGCAATTCCACCCAGGGGGCCCTAAAGAGGAACACTGAAGCTTTCTTT.

This chain joins TRBV2 and TRBJ1-3, with 8 bases aligning to TRBD1. Per germline, CDR1 SNHLY and CDR2 FYNNEI. The V and J ends lost 8 bases and 4 bases, in that order; junction bases with no gene match: 13. The CDR3 consists of 16 residues. Here the CDR3 DNA reads TGTGCCAGCCTCCCGGGACAGGCTGTCTCCGGAAACACCATATATTTT. It encodes CASLPGQAVSGNTIYF.

The V gene is TRBV11-2, the J gene TRBJ2-2, with 12 bases identical to TRBD2. The CDR3 totals 16 residues. Germline V gives CDR1 SGHAT, CDR2 FQNNGV. Losses at the gene ends were 5 bases for V and 6 bases for J; bases not matched to a gene: 7. DNA for the CDR3: TGTGCCAGCAGCCAAGCTAGCGGGGGGGCCTCCGGGGAGCTGTTTTTT. This sequence encodes CASSQASGGASGELFF.

The genes are TRBV19 and TRBJ1-1; 9 bases fit TRBD1. CDR3 length equals 16 residues. J was trimmed by 3 bases and V by 2 bases; bases with no gene match: 7. The germline V gene encodes CDR1 LNHDA and CDR2 SQIVND (reference sequence). In DNA, the CDR3 is TGTGCCAGTAGTATAAACACAGGGGGCGCGCACACTGAAGCTTTCTTT. It specifies CASSINTGGAHTEAFF.

The V call is TRBV4-3, the J call TRBJ1-5; a possible D gene is TRBD1 (5 bases). Germline V gene sequence: CDR1 LGHNA, CDR2 YSLEER. Trimming took 1 base from V and 5 from J, leaving 6 bases between them. This CDR3 contains 13 residues. This chain's CDR3 is CASSQGRDQPQHF. The DNA for the CDR3 is TGCGCCAGCAGCCAAGGCAGGGATCAGCCCCAGCATTTT.

In nucleotides, the CDR3 is TGTGCCAGTAGAGACGATATCAACTATGGCTACACCTTC. It encodes CASRDDINYGYTF. This chain connects TRBV19 to TRBJ1-2; no reliable D call. The CDR3 loop spans 13 amino acids. CDR1 is LNHDA, CDR2 SQIVND, per germline (reference sequence). The V gene lost 6 bases and the J gene lost 2 bases, with 10 bases spanning the gap.

V is TRBV5-1 and J is TRBJ2-7; tentatively, D is TRBD1 or TRBD2 (5 bases each). CDR3 length: 13 amino acids. Between the trimmed V and J ends, which lost 3 bases and 6 bases, there was a span of 13 bases. The germline V gene has CDR1 SGHRS and CDR2 YFSETQ. DNA for the CDR3: TGCGCCAGCAGCTATCCGGGGCTATCCGAGCAGTACTTC. Amino acid sequence: CASSYPGLSEQYF.

V gene TRBV4-2 combines with J gene TRBJ1-3; tentative D call: TRBD1 (6 bases). The CDR3 has 15 residues. CDR1 and CDR2 from the germline V gene are LGHNA and YNFKEQ. The V and J ends lost 0 bases and 2 bases respectively, with 8 bases between them. In DNA, the CDR3 is TGTGCCAGCAGCCAAGAGGGGGCGACTGGAAACACCATATATTTT. This sequence encodes CASSQEGATGNTIYF.

The chain has TRBV2 and TRBJ1-6, with 8 bases identical to TRBD1. The CDR3 totals 15 residues. From germline, CDR1 is SNHLY and CDR2 FYNNEI. V was pared by 6 bases and J by 3 bases, with 4 bases of the junction left unmatched. CDR3 nucleotide sequence: TGTGCCAGCAGACAGGGGGGGTTCTATAATTCACCCCTCCACTTT. It is translated as CASRQGGFYNSPLHF.

About this clone: The same CDR3 can be traced to other DNA sequences in this sample. V and J are TRBV18 and TRBJ2-7; 10 bases match TRBD1. Germline CDR1 and CDR2: KGHSH and LQKENI. Trimming at V came to 3 bases and at J to 3 bases, leaving 8 bases not matched to a gene. This CDR3 is 16 amino acids long. DNA for the CDR3: TGTGCCAGCTCACCGCCCGGGACAGGGGTTCTCTACGAGCAGTACTTC. Protein: CASSPPGTGVLYEQYF.

This clone was seen just once. The V call is TRBV6-5, the J call TRBJ2-7, with 10 nucleotides matching TRBD1. Germline values: CDR1 MNHEY, CDR2 SVGAGI. The trim removed 2 bases at V and 4 bases at J, leaving 5 bases unmatched. This CDR3 region has 15 residues. Here the CDR3 reads CASSYRGTGDYEQYF. The CDR3 DNA sequence: TGTGCCAGCAGTTACAGGGGGACAGGGGATTACGAGCAGTACTTC.

For the CDR3, the DNA is TGTGCCAGCTCACCACAGGAGACAGAAGCGGCCACCCTCCACTTT. Translating gives CASSPQETEAATLHF. The rearrangement links TRBV18 to TRBJ1-6; TRBD1 might be the D (5 bases). Germline V gene sequence: CDR1 KGHSH, CDR2 LQKENI. The CDR3 sequence is 15 residues long. The germline V and J ends were trimmed by 1 base and 14 bases, with 18 bases remaining between them.

The chain recombines TRBV7-9 with TRBJ1-2; D is ambiguous. Trimming pared 5 bases from V and 0 bases from J, leaving 16 bases between. Germline V gene sequence: CDR1 SEHNR, CDR2 FQNEAQ (reference sequence). This CDR3 comprises 16 residues. CDR3 region: CASSHRPMQTNYGYTF. DNA for the CDR3: TGTGCCAGCAGCCATAGGCCGATGCAGACTAACTATGGCTACACCTTC.

The chain links TRBV5-1 to TRBJ1-1; TRBD1 is a possible D gene (6 bases). The germline V gene encodes CDR1 SGHRS and CDR2 YFSETQ. The V and J ends lost 0 bases and 4 bases respectively, with 16 bases between them. CDR3 length equals 16 residues. This CDR3 reads CASSLEGTSGGTEAFF. In DNA, the CDR3 is TGCGCCAGCAGCTTGGAAGGGACATCCGGGGGCACTGAAGCTTTCTTT.

The CDR3 here is CASSKKTGYAHQPQHF. CDR3 nucleotide sequence: TGTGCCAGCAGCAAGAAGACAGGGTACGCCCATCAGCCCCAGCATTTT. J is TRBJ1-5 and V is TRBV21-1; the table's D gene call, TRBD1, was not cross checked with the DNA. TRBV21-1 is a known pseudogene. The CDR3 consists of 16 residues.

This clone was found once. The rearrangement uses TRBV9 and TRBJ2-1; maybe TRBD2 (7 bases). Deletions cut 0 bases from V and 4 bases from J, with 8 bases between. Germline assignment: CDR1 SGDLS and CDR2 YYNGEE. The CDR3 loop spans 14 amino acids. CDR3 nucleotides: TGTGCCAGCAGCGTAGAGGGGGGGTACAATGAGCAGTTCTTC. Protein sequence: CASSVEGGYNEQFF.